Below, 25 T cell receptor beta chains from the same sample are listed, as sequenced in a study of blood T cells in healthy people across ages. A J-beta primer mix and a sample-barcoded 5' primer were used in a second PCR of about 7 to 11 cycles. TCRdb re-analysed the 5' RACE reads in MiXCR, keeping a single row per CDR3 protein. The sample consists of around 1,700,000 distinct CDR3 sequences, roughly 27% of them appearing once. Input material: blood. Receptor source: a woman aged 30 to 39 in good health.

A few counts support this clonotype. This chain links TRBV7-6 with TRBJ1-5, with a tentative D call TRBD1 (5 bases). Germline CDR1 and CDR2: SGHVS and FNYEAQ. The V end lost 5 bases, the J end lost 2 bases, and 22 bases lay between the germline ends. CDR3 length: 18 amino acids. The CDR3 DNA reads as TGTGCCAGCAGCCCGCCCGGGCAGGGAGTATATGGCAATCAGCCCCAGCATTTT. It translates to CASSPPGQGVYGNQPQHF. Supplemented by reference TRBV7-6 and TRBJ1-5, the full variable domain reads GAGVSQSPRYKVTKRGQDVALRCDPISGHVSLYWYRQALGQGPEFLTYFNYEAQQDKSGLPNDRFSAERPEGSISTLTIQRTEQRDSAMYRCASSPPGQGVYGNQPQHFGDGTRLSIL.

A few counts support this clonotype. This chain joins TRBV6-5 and TRBJ2-4; 7 bases agree with TRBD2. The CDR3 extends over 16 amino acids. Trimming cost V 0 bases and J 6 bases; bases outside gene matches: 8. Germline CDR1 and CDR2: MNHEY and SVGAGI. The CDR3 loop reads CASSYSASSGRNIQYF. The DNA of the CDR3 is TGTGCCAGCAGTTACTCCGCCTCTAGCGGAAGAAACATTCAGTACTTC.

This clonotype has just a few counts. A much larger clone lies one base from this, so it may be a read error. The chain employs TRBV5-1 and TRBJ2-7; D might be TRBD1 or TRBD2, each matching 5 bases. CDR3 length equals 14 residues. The germline V gene has CDR1 SGHRS and CDR2 YFSETQ. V shed 3 bases and J shed 4 bases, with 14 bases lying between them. As DNA, the CDR3 is TGCGCCAGCAGCTGGGGGTCGGGAAGGTACGAGCAGTACTTC. This sequence encodes CASSWGSGRYEQYF. Complete variable domain (other parts from reference TRBV5-1 and TRBJ2-7): KAGVTQTPRYLIKTRGQQVTLSCSPISGHRSVSWYQQTPGQGLQFLFEYFSETQRNKGNFPGRFSGRQFSNSRSEMNVSTLELGDSALYLCASSWGSGRYEQYFGPGTRLTVT.

In regard to this clonotype: A much larger clonotype is one base distant, so this may be a read error. The V gene is TRBV20-1, the J gene TRBJ1-2, with D perhaps TRBD1 (6 bases). In germline, CDR1 is DFQATT, CDR2 SNEGSKA (reference sequence). The CDR3 covers 14 residues. V gave up 8 bases and J gave up 5 bases, with 21 bases separating them. The CDR3 reads CSTGTRTVGYGYTF. The CDR3 DNA sequence: TGCAGTACCGGGACAAGGACCGTCGGATATGGCTACACCTTC.

This clonotype has a count of ten or more. The chain carries TRBV12-3 or TRBV12-4 and TRBJ2-3, with D maybe TRBD2 (6 bases). Trimming pared 4 bases from V and 6 bases from J, leaving 14 bases between. This CDR3 region has 14 residues. In DNA form, the CDR3 reads TGTGCCAGCAGTTCCCTGGGGAGGACGGATACGCAGTATTTT. Protein: CASSSLGRTDTQYF.

This clonotype came up a few times. The chain joins TRBV29-1 to TRBJ2-7, with no clear D. The CDR3 has 10 amino acids. Germline CDR1 SQVTM, CDR2 ANQGSEA. CDR3 protein: CSALSYEQYF. CDR3 nucleotide sequence: TGCAGTGCTCTTTCCTACGAGCAGTACTTC.

The rearrangement joins TRBV7-2 to TRBJ2-7; possibly TRBD2 for D (5 bases). Deletions cut 1 base from V and 3 bases from J, with 10 bases between. Looked up from germline, CDR1 is SGHTA and CDR2 is FQGNSA. This CDR3 spans 14 amino acids. The CDR3 region is CASSLEEVCYEQYF. In DNA form, the CDR3 reads TGTGCCAGCAGCTTAGAGGAGGTTTGCTACGAGCAGTACTTC.

This rearrangement joins TRBV2 to TRBJ1-2, with D hard to call. The CDR3 has 12 residues. The germline gives CDR1 SNHLY, CDR2 FYNNEI. Trimming took off 8 bases at V and 7 bases at J, with 14 bases between the two ends. DNA for the CDR3: TGTGCCAGCGGGGTGGACCCTGGTGGCTACACCTTC. Encoded protein: CASGVDPGGYTF.

This clonotype was detected only a few times. The rearrangement uses TRBV3-1 and TRBJ2-7, with TRBD2 matching over 10 bases. Germline V gene lookup returns CDR1 LGHDT and CDR2 YNNKEL (reference sequence). The CDR3 spans 16 residues. V trimming: 4 bases; J trimming: 0 bases; junction bases outside the gene matches: 6. CDR3 sequence reads: CASSLAGLAASYEQYF. CDR3 sequence (DNA): TGTGCCAGCAGCCTGGCCGGACTAGCGGCCTCCTACGAGCAGTACTTC.

This chain connects TRBV20-1 to TRBJ2-3, with TRBD1 identical over 7 bases. Germline CDR1 reads DFQATT; CDR2 reads SNEGSKA (reference sequence). V was clipped by 6 bases and J by 1 base; unmatched bases: 7. The CDR3 contains 14 residues. The CDR3, as DNA: TGCAGTGCCGAGGGGGCAGCCGGCACAGATACGCAGTATTTT. Its protein product is CSAEGAAGTDTQYF.

This clonotype was counted many times. The chain employs TRBV9 and TRBJ2-3; D is uncertain. Germline loops: CDR1 SGDLS, CDR2 YYNGEE. The CDR3 sequence is 13 residues long. Trimming shortened V by 3 bases and J by 9 bases, and 14 bases separated the two germline ends. The CDR3 reads CASSASQAGTQYF. The CDR3 region has the DNA TGTGCCAGCAGCGCCTCTCAGGCAGGCACGCAGTATTTT.

The V and J genes are TRBV7-2 and TRBJ2-1, with 8 nucleotides matching TRBD2. Trimming took 6 bases from V and 5 from J; bases not matched to a gene: 12. This CDR3 is built from 16 residues. The germline CDR1 and CDR2 sequences are SGHTA and FQGNSA. CDR3 nucleotides: TGTGCCAGCAGTCGTATAGTTGGCGGGAGGAACAATGAGCAGTTCTTC. Protein: CASSRIVGGRNNEQFF.

The chain carries TRBV10-1 and TRBJ2-7; 8 nucleotides line up with TRBD1. This CDR3 spans 16 amino acids. In germline, CDR1 is WNHNN, CDR2 SYGVQD (reference sequence). Losses at the gene ends were 3 bases for V and 1 base for J; bases not matched to a gene: 8. The CDR3 here is CASSDHRGAKSYEQYF. In nucleotides, the CDR3 is TGCGCCAGCAGTGACCACAGGGGGGCTAAGTCCTACGAGCAGTACTTC.

The chain employs TRBV14 and TRBJ2-1, with 10 bases that match TRBD2. The germline V gene has CDR1 SGHDN and CDR2 FVKESK. The CDR3 runs 17 residues. The ends lost 0 bases at V and 8 bases at J; junction bases unmatched: 10. For the CDR3, the DNA is TGTGCCAGCAGCCAAGATCTTCTGATAGCGGGAGGCCATGAGCAGTTCTTC. Amino acid sequence: CASSQDLLIAGGHEQFF.

This clonotype was picked up a small number of times. This sequence joins TRBV20-1 and TRBJ2-1; D is uncertain. CDR1 and CDR2 (germline): DFQATT, SNEGSKA (reference sequence). The CDR3 covers 13 residues. V was clipped by 1 base and J by 3 bases, with 7 bases between them. The CDR3 is CSARVQGYNEQFF. The CDR3 DNA sequence: TGCAGTGCTAGAGTACAAGGCTACAATGAGCAGTTCTTC.

The J gene is TRBJ1-4, the V gene TRBV5-1, with D hard to call. V dropped 0 bases and J dropped 8 bases, with 8 bases sitting between them. Per germline, CDR1 SGHRS and CDR2 YFSETQ. There are 13 residues in the CDR3. The CDR3 nucleotides are TGCGCCAGCAGCTTGGAGGGAAGCGAAAAACTGTTTTTT. Translation gives CASSLEGSEKLFF. Together with reference TRBV5-1 and TRBJ1-4, the CDR3 gives the full variable domain: KAGVTQTPRYLIKTRGQQVTLSCSPISGHRSVSWYQQTPGQGLQFLFEYFSETQRNKGNFPGRFSGRQFSNSRSEMNVSTLELGDSALYLCASSLEGSEKLFFGSGTQLSVL.

This clonotype came up a few times. The V and J genes are TRBV5-1 and TRBJ1-5; D not certain. V dropped 0 bases and J dropped 5 bases, with 9 bases sitting between them. Germline assignment: CDR1 SGHRS and CDR2 YFSETQ. The CDR3 has 14 amino acids. In nucleotides, the CDR3 is TGCGCCAGCAGCTTGGGGGGATTTTATCAGCCCCAGCATTTT. Translated, it gives CASSLGGFYQPQHF. Supplemented by reference TRBV5-1 and TRBJ1-5, the full variable domain reads KAGVTQTPRYLIKTRGQQVTLSCSPISGHRSVSWYQQTPGQGLQFLFEYFSETQRNKGNFPGRFSGRQFSNSRSEMNVSTLELGDSALYLCASSLGGFYQPQHFGDGTRLSIL.

CDR3 amino acids: CSARDLNEAGGITKPLAKNIQYF. The CDR3, as DNA: TGCAGTGCTAGAGATCTTAATGAGGCGGGGGGGATCACAAAACCACTAGCCAAAAACATTCAGTACTTC. This chain links TRBV20-1 with TRBJ2-4; TRBD2 matches at 9 bases. Per germline, CDR1 DFQATT and CDR2 SNEGSKA (reference sequence). J gave up 0 bases and V 0 bases, and 24 bases lay outside the gene matches. The CDR3 has 23 amino acids.

This rearrangement joins TRBV10-1 to TRBJ1-1, with a weak D call TRBD1 (5 bases). Germline CDR1 and CDR2: WNHNN and SYGVQD (reference sequence). CDR3 length equals 14 residues. Trimming took off 3 bases at V and 0 bases at J, with 8 bases between the two ends. The CDR3 bases are TGCGCCAGCAGTGATGCAGGGTTGAACACTGAAGCTTTCTTT. Its translation is CASSDAGLNTEAFF.

The J gene is TRBJ2-2, the V gene TRBV5-5; the D gene is possibly TRBD2 (7 bases). Between the trimmed V and J ends, which lost 4 bases and 1 base, there was a span of 17 bases. CDR1 is SGHKS, CDR2 YYEKEE, per germline (reference sequence). The CDR3 is made up of 17 amino acids. The CDR3 loop reads CASSRGAGKLNTGELFF. CDR3 DNA sequence: TGTGCCAGCAGCCGGGGGGCGGGCAAACTGAACACCGGGGAGCTGTTTTTT.

The sample holds many counts of this clonotype. The chain has TRBV6-6 and TRBJ1-2; TRBD1 aligns across 7 bases. Per the germline V gene, CDR1 is MNHNY and CDR2 is SVGAGI (reference sequence). Trimming at V came to 0 bases and at J to 5 bases, leaving 3 bases not matched to a gene. This CDR3 is 14 amino acids long. The CDR3 DNA is TGTGCCAGCAGTTACTCGACAGGGCCGTATGGCTACACCTTC. Its protein product is CASSYSTGPYGYTF.

The sample holds many counts of this clonotype. This chain uses TRBV6-2 or TRBV6-3 with TRBJ2-7; D perhaps matches TRBD2 (5 bases). Germline CDR1 is MNHEY and CDR2 is SVGEGT. Between the trimmed V and J ends, which lost 2 bases and 2 bases, there was a span of 10 bases. CDR3 length equals 14 residues. CDR3 protein: CASSYGSWTYEQYF. DNA for the CDR3: TGTGCCAGCAGTTACGGGAGTTGGACCTACGAGCAGTACTTC.

This clonotype has just a few counts. This sequence joins TRBV9 and TRBJ2-3; 8 positions agree with TRBD2. J gave up 2 bases and V 4 bases, and 9 bases lay outside the gene matches. CDR1 and CDR2 (germline): SGDLS, YYNGEE. The length of the CDR3 is 16 residues. CDR3 protein: CASSTKASGLTDTQYF. The CDR3 nucleotides read TGTGCCAGCAGCACTAAGGCTAGCGGGCTCACAGATACGCAGTATTTT.

In the case of this clonotype: A much larger clone differs by one base, so this may be a read error. The rearrangement joins TRBV20-1 to TRBJ2-7; D is undetermined. Trimming removed 0 bases at V and 0 bases at J, with 12 bases between. CDR1 is DFQATT, CDR2 SNEGSKA, per germline (reference sequence). The CDR3 is made up of 15 amino acids. CDR3 protein: CSARDGSVTSYEQYF. DNA of the CDR3: TGCAGTGCTAGAGATGGCAGCGTTACCTCCTACGAGCAGTACTTC.

The chain employs TRBV20-1 and TRBJ2-7, with 8 bases matching TRBD1. After removal of 1 base from V and 4 bases from J, the junction contained 9 bases not matched to a gene. CDR3 length: 15 residues. Germline CDR1 DFQATT, CDR2 SNEGSKA (reference sequence). CDR3 sequence reads: CSARGWDRSGYEQYF. DNA for the CDR3: TGCAGTGCTAGAGGCTGGGACAGGAGCGGTTACGAGCAGTACTTC.